The T cell receptor beta chain under discussion was sequenced for a study of blood T cell repertoires in COVID-19. Whole-study context: Material from acute and convalescent COVID-19 was sourced from the United States, Italy and Spain. The cDNA or gDNA used as material had been derived from T cells, B-cell-depleted T cells, or PBMCs.

Original handling: Amplification of reference gene primers was used by the study to estimate nucleated cell counts. TCRdb's table, derived via immunoSEQ multiplex PCR, lists solely in-frame clones and lacks some. Clonal size and the V and J genes are those of that table, whereas D and trimming came from the DNA. In the table there are over 60,000 clones, about 77% of which are singletons. Germline CDR1 is MNHEY and CDR2 is SVGEGT. Trimming pared 6 bases from V and 4 bases from J, leaving 16 bases between. This CDR3 region has 15 residues. Material: peripheral blood. The chain links TRBV6-2 or TRBV6-3 to TRBJ2-1; a possible D gene is TRBD1 (6 bases). This clonotype was obtained from a human donor in a cohort sampled during active COVID-19. CDR3 nucleotides: TGTGCCAGCAGCACCGGGCAGAGGGGGTACAATGAGCAGTTCTTC. The encoded protein is CASSTGQRGYNEQFF.